The TCR beta chain described here comes from a study of technical replicates of blood from a handful of donors. The germline gives CDR1 SGHRS, CDR2 YFSETQ. Trimming cost V 4 bases and J 3 bases; bases outside gene matches: 10. This CDR3 has 16 residues. The protocol was immunoSEQ multiplex PCR, while the TCRdb copy is restricted to in-frame clones and leaves out a portion. The repertoire includes 90,000 to 100,000 clones, almost 96% of them detected once, and around 0.22% sits in the top ten. Material for sequencing was T cells isolated from PBMCs. The V call is TRBV5-1, the J call TRBJ2-5; 9 nucleotides align to TRBD1. The receptor was derived from a human donor in good health. Here the CDR3 reads CASSPGTGIREETQYF. The CDR3 DNA is TGCGCCAGCAGCCCCGGGACAGGGATTCGGGAAGAGACCCAGTACTTC. Full variable domain (outside the CDR3, taken from reference TRBV5-1 and TRBJ2-5): KAGVTQTPRYLIKTRGQQVTLSCSPISGHRSVSWYQQTPGQGLQFLFEYFSETQRNKGNFPGRFSGRQFSNSRSEMNVSTLELGDSALYLCASSPGTGIREETQYFGPGTRLLVL.